Listed here are 24 T cell receptor beta chains from one sample, sequenced in a study of CD8 T cells in ankylosing spondylitis (dated by TCRdb to 2016 to 2017). Libraries came from 5' RACE. TCRdb lists the instrument as Illumina HiSeq 2500. Through fastp at Q25 and MiXCR, TCRdb rebuilt clones from the public reads, retaining in-frame beta chains. Each entry is one CDR3 protein sequence, shown with its most common DNA and genes. Counted in this sample were fewer than 250,000 distinct CDR3 sequences; 32% of them appeared once. The top ten hold roughly 4.2% of the sample. Input material: blood, either unsorted or a sorted T cell fraction (not recorded which). Receptors were obtained from a male donor with ankylosing spondylitis or in good health (not recorded which).

The chain joins TRBV20-1 to TRBJ2-1; tentative D call: TRBD2 (6 bases). The CDR3 loop spans 12 amino acids. Germline CDR1 reads DFQATT; CDR2 reads SNEGSKA (reference sequence). Trimming removed 3 bases at V and 7 bases at J, with 10 bases between. The DNA for the CDR3 is TGCAGTGCTAGTTCCGCGGGAAATGAGCAGTTCTTC. It is translated as CSASSAGNEQFF.

The chain carries TRBV20-1 and TRBJ2-3, with D perhaps matching TRBD1 (6 bases). The CDR3 runs 18 residues. V was pared by 6 bases and J by 2 bases, with 27 bases between. Germline lookup yields CDR1 DFQATT and CDR2 SNEGSKA (reference sequence). The DNA for the CDR3 is TGCAGTGCCGCAGGGCAGGGGATTGAAGCCCTCGCCACAGATACGCAGTATTTT. It specifies CSAAGQGIEALATDTQYF.

This clonotype has a handful of counts. The V and J genes are TRBV20-1 and TRBJ1-1; D is unclear. The germline gives CDR1 DFQATT, CDR2 SNEGSKA (reference sequence). The CDR3 spans 12 residues. V lost 7 bases, J lost 4 bases, and 13 bases lay in between. Here the CDR3 DNA reads TGCAGTGTATCCGGGTGGGGCACTGAAGCTTTCTTT. Encoded protein: CSVSGWGTEAFF.

This clonotype has a handful of counts. The rearrangement uses TRBV20-1 and TRBJ2-7, with a tentative D call TRBD1 (6 bases). The length of the CDR3 is 14 residues. The V gene's germline CDR1 is DFQATT and CDR2 SNEGSKA (reference sequence). The V end was cut by 0 bases, the J end by 7 bases, with 16 bases between. For the CDR3, the DNA is TGCAGTGCTAGAGATCTCAGGGGTTCCTGGGAGCAGTACTTC. Translation: CSARDLRGSWEQYF.

V usage is TRBV4-1 and J usage is TRBJ1-4; no reliable D call. Germline V gene sequence: CDR1 MGHRA, CDR2 YSYEKL. The CDR3 has 15 amino acids. V was trimmed by 3 bases and J by 2 bases, leaving 10 bases between them. CDR3 sequence (DNA): TGCGCCAGCAGCCAGACTCGGCGGACTAATGAAAAACTGTTTTTT. The encoded protein is CASSQTRRTNEKLFF.

This clonotype turned up a few times. The chain links TRBV4-1 to TRBJ1-1; D unresolved. Trimming left V 1 base short and J 4 bases short, with 10 bases between. Germline-derived CDR1 and CDR2 are MGHRA and YSYEKL. The CDR3 sequence is 14 residues long. As DNA, the CDR3 is TGCGCCAGCAGCCAAGTTCGTTCGGGCACTGAAGCTTTCTTT. Its translation is CASSQVRSGTEAFF.

This sequence joins TRBV7-3 and TRBJ2-1, with TRBD1 matching over 9 bases. Germline V gives CDR1 SGHTA, CDR2 FQGTGA. The CDR3 sequence is 15 residues long. The junction had 8 bases not matched to a gene; V was cut back by 4 bases and J by 7 bases. CDR3 protein: CASSSRGTGYNEQFF. CDR3 nucleotides: TGTGCCAGCAGCTCTAGGGGGACAGGGTATAATGAGCAGTTCTTC.

This clonotype was recorded a few times. This rearrangement joins TRBV20-1 to TRBJ2-1; D might be TRBD1 (5 bases). Trimming cost V 2 bases and J 9 bases, with 20 bases left between them. Per germline, CDR1 DFQATT and CDR2 SNEGSKA (reference sequence). The length of the CDR3 is 15 residues. The CDR3 DNA is TGCAGTGCTAGACGGCCTACAGGAGATGATAGTGAGCAGTTCTTC. Translation gives CSARRPTGDDSEQFF.

V usage is TRBV6-1 and J usage is TRBJ2-7; D is perhaps TRBD2 (6 bases). The CDR3 has 15 residues. The germline CDR1 and CDR2 sequences are MNHNS and SASEGT. Trimming shortened V by 2 bases and J by 0 bases, and 11 bases separated the two germline ends. CDR3 coding DNA: TGTGCCAGCAGTGAACAGACGGGACTCTCCTACGAGCAGTACTTC. The encoded protein is CASSEQTGLSYEQYF.

This clonotype was picked up a small number of times. The chain combines TRBV20-1 with TRBJ2-3, with D perhaps matching TRBD2 (5 bases). V was clipped by 5 bases and J by 6 bases, with 18 bases between them. Germline CDR1 DFQATT, CDR2 SNEGSKA (reference sequence). The CDR3 length is 14 residues. The CDR3 DNA follows: TGCAGTGCTCCCCGTGTTGGAGGCGGGGATACGCAGTATTTT. It is translated as CSAPRVGGGDTQYF.

In its sample, this clonotype was seen many times. The rearrangement joins TRBV6-5 to TRBJ2-1; D gene unclear. This CDR3 region has 11 residues. V lost 5 bases to trimming and J lost 7 bases, with 6 bases between them. Germline V gene lookup returns CDR1 MNHEY and CDR2 SVGAGI. The CDR3 loop reads CASSKLNEQFF. The CDR3 DNA reads TGTGCCAGCAGTAAGTTGAATGAGCAGTTCTTC.

This clonotype was counted between two and nine times. The gene calls are TRBV5-6 and TRBJ2-1, with a tentative D call TRBD2 (6 bases). The CDR3 is made up of 14 amino acids. CDR1 and CDR2 (germline): SGHDT, YYEEEE. Trimming removed 2 bases from V and 4 bases from J, with 10 bases in between. The CDR3 is CASSLRGGYNEQFF. CDR3 sequence (DNA): TGTGCCAGCAGCTTAAGGGGAGGATACAATGAGCAGTTCTTC.

This chain links TRBV20-1 with TRBJ1-5; no clear D gene. The CDR3 runs to 14 residues. The V and J ends lost 0 bases and 4 bases respectively, with 10 bases between them. Germline CDR1 is DFQATT and CDR2 is SNEGSKA (reference sequence). The CDR3 nucleotides read TGCAGTGCTAGAGATTTTGGCGGGAATCAGCCCCAGCATTTT. Encoded protein: CSARDFGGNQPQHF.

The chain carries TRBV7-2 and TRBJ2-1; no reliable D call. Germline CDR1 and CDR2: SGHTA and FQGNSA. V lost 4 bases and J 4 bases, leaving 14 bases between the germline ends. The CDR3 totals 15 residues. Here the CDR3 reads CASSSDGLIYNEQFF. CDR3 coding DNA: TGTGCCAGCAGCTCAGACGGATTAATTTACAATGAGCAGTTCTTC.

The rearrangement uses TRBV7-8 and TRBJ2-1; 10 nucleotides match TRBD2. Germline CDR1 and CDR2: SGHVS and FQNEAQ. The CDR3 covers 16 residues. Germline trimming cut 1 base from V and 2 bases from J; bases unmatched to any gene: 2. CDR3 sequence reads: CASSLVLAGTYNEQFF. The CDR3 DNA follows: TGTGCCAGCAGCTTAGTACTAGCGGGGACCTACAATGAGCAGTTCTTC.

This clonotype appeared a few times. The J gene is TRBJ2-1, the V gene TRBV6-2 or TRBV6-3; D ambiguous. The length of the CDR3 is 15 residues. Per the germline V gene, CDR1 is MNHEY and CDR2 is SVGEGT. Trimming pared 0 bases from V and 8 bases from J, leaving 14 bases between. CDR3 DNA sequence: TGTGCCAGCAGTTACTCGGCATGGTTGTCGTATGAGCAGTTCTTC. It is translated as CASSYSAWLSYEQFF.

The CDR3 nucleotides are TGTGCCAGCTCACCACAGGGCAAGGGGGTGCAGTTCTTC. It codes for CASSPQGKGVQFF. The J gene is TRBJ2-1, the V gene TRBV18; perhaps TRBD1 as D (6 bases). The CDR3 consists of 13 residues. V was cut by 1 base and J by 12 bases, with 13 bases left in between. From germline, CDR1 is KGHSH and CDR2 LQKENI.

This clonotype was counted only a few times. The J gene is TRBJ2-7, the V gene TRBV2, with 8 bases that match TRBD1. Germline trimming cut 6 bases from V and 5 bases from J; bases unmatched to any gene: 3. The CDR3 runs to 12 residues. Germline loops: CDR1 SNHLY, CDR2 FYNNEI. Written as DNA, the CDR3 is TGTGCCAGCAGACAGGGGGTCGACGAGCAGTACTTC. Translated: CASRQGVDEQYF.

A single count supports this clonotype. The chain links TRBV13 to TRBJ2-2; possibly TRBD2 for D (5 bases). The ends were cut back, 8 bases at V and 7 bases at J, with 17 bases in the middle. The CDR3 consists of 14 residues. The germline V gene encodes CDR1 PRHDT and CDR2 FYEKMQ (reference sequence). The CDR3 DNA is TGTGCCAGCGCCTTTAGAGGGTCGGACGGGGAGCTGTTTTTT. Its protein is CASAFRGSDGELFF.

This clonotype was seen more than once but under ten times. V and J are TRBV15 and TRBJ1-6, with D unclear. This CDR3 has 12 residues. The V gene's germline CDR1 is LNHNV and CDR2 YYDKDF (reference sequence). V was pared by 4 bases and J by 5 bases, with 3 bases between. CDR3 nucleotides: TGTGCCACCAGCAAGAATAATTCACCCCTCCACTTT. Translation gives CATSKNNSPLHF. Together with reference TRBV15 and TRBJ1-6, the CDR3 gives the full variable domain: DAMVIQNPRYQVTQFGKPVTLSCSQTLNHNVMYWYQQKSSQAPKLLFHYYDKDFNNEADTPDNFQSRRPNTSFCFLDIRSPGLGDTAMYLCATSKNNSPLHFGNGTRLTVT.

J is TRBJ1-2 and V is TRBV20-1; perhaps TRBD1 as D (5 bases). This CDR3 is 15 amino acids long. Trimming left V 0 bases short and J 2 bases short, with 13 bases between. The germline V gene has CDR1 DFQATT and CDR2 SNEGSKA (reference sequence). The CDR3 nucleotides are TGCAGTGCTAGAGATTCTACAGGATTAAACTATGGCTACACCTTC. This codes for CSARDSTGLNYGYTF.

This clonotype showed up just a few times. This sequence joins TRBV20-1 and TRBJ2-3; D is uncertain. The ends were cut back, 4 bases at V and 6 bases at J, with 17 bases in the middle. This CDR3 is 14 amino acids long. Germline-derived CDR1 and CDR2 are DFQATT and SNEGSKA (reference sequence). CDR3 sequence (DNA): TGCAGTGCTATTGGCTCCTGGGCTCGGGATACGCAGTATTTT. Its protein product is CSAIGSWARDTQYF.

This clonotype turned up a few times. The rearrangement links TRBV10-3 to TRBJ2-1; either TRBD1 or TRBD2 may supply D (5 bases each). Germline loops: CDR1 ENHRY, CDR2 SYGVKD. Trimming removed 10 bases from V and 4 bases from J, with 20 bases in between. CDR3 length: 15 residues. The CDR3 region is CATVPGTNNYNEQFF. The DNA for the CDR3 is TGTGCCACCGTGCCCGGGACCAACAATTACAATGAGCAGTTCTTC.

The V and J genes are TRBV5-1 and TRBJ1-5; D is uncertain. The CDR3 covers 14 residues. The V gene lost 0 bases and the J gene lost 6 bases, with 10 bases spanning the gap. The germline V gene encodes CDR1 SGHRS and CDR2 YFSETQ. CDR3 nucleotide sequence: TGCGCCAGCAGCTTGGACGGGGTAGGTCAGCCCCAGCATTTT. Its translation: CASSLDGVGQPQHF.